This entry is about one T cell receptor (beta chain). The sample comes from a study of T cell responses to AZD1222 COVID-19 vaccine. At the level of the study: Researchers grouped second doses given at about 4 or about 12 weeks into one pool.

Germline V gives CDR1 SGHTA, CDR2 FQGNSA. V lost 0 bases to trimming and J lost 2 bases, with 8 bases between them. This CDR3 has 14 amino acids. The data were produced by immunoSEQ multiplex PCR, yet TCRdb's version contains in-frame clones alone and is incomplete. This table has 80,000 to 90,000 clones, roughly 89% appearing once. This receptor was obtained from an adult in good health. The sequences come from peripheral blood, collected on day 0 of AZD1222 vaccination. The V gene is TRBV7-2, the J gene TRBJ2-7; D uncertain. CDR3 in amino acids: CASSLAGGTYEQYF. The CDR3 bases are TGTGCCAGCAGCTTAGCGGGCGGAACCTACGAGCAGTACTTC.